This TCR beta chain was profiled in a study of beta chain features in type 1 diabetes. Findings and caveats of the study: The study found moderately but significantly shorter TCRB CDR3s in all four CD4+ subsets of Type 1 diabetes patients.

The study reverse transcribed the entire isolated RNA, so it sequenced expressed TCRB transcripts. Libraries were prepared by immunoSEQ multiplex PCR; TCRdb keeps only in-frame clonotypes and omits some of them. The sample includes fewer than 150,000 clones, less than 9% of them seen just once. Germline CDR1 and CDR2: KGHSH and LQKENI. The CDR3 is 15 amino acids. The J segment lost 3 bases and the V segment lost 6 bases, leaving 5 bases of the junction unmatched. The sample holds a few counts of this clone. The antigen is unknown. The sequence was obtained from a woman under 40 in good health. The V gene is TRBV18, the J gene TRBJ1-1; 12 positions match TRBD1. The sequenced material came from central memory CD4+ T cells from blood. CDR3 coding DNA: TGTGCCAGCTCGCCGGGACAGGGGGCTGACACTGAAGCTTTCTTT. This translates into CASSPGQGADTEAFF.